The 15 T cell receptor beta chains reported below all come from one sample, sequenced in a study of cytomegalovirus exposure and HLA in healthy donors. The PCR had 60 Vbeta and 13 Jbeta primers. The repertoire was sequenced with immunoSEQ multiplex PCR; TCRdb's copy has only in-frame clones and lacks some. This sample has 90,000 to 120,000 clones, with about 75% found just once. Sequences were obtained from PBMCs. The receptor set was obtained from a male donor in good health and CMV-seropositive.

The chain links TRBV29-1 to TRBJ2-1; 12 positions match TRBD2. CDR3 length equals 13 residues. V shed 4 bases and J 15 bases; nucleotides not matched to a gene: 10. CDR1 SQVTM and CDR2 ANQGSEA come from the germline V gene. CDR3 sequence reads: CSVGRASGGATFF. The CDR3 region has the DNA TGCAGCGTTGGTAGGGCTAGCGGGGGGGCTACGTTCTTC.

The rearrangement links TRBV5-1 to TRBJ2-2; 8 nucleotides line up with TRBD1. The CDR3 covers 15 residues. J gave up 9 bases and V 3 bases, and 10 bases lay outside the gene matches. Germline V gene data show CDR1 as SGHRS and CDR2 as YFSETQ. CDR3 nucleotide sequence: TGCGCCAGCAGCTGGCCGAAGACAGGGGAAAGGGAGCTGTTTTTT. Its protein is CASSWPKTGERELFF.

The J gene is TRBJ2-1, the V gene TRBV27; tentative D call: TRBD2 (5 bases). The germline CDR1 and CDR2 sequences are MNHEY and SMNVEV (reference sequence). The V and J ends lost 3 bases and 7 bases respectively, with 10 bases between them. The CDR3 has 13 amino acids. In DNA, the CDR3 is TGTGCCAGCAGTTTGGGAGCGGCGAATGAGCAGTTCTTC. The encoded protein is CASSLGAANEQFF.

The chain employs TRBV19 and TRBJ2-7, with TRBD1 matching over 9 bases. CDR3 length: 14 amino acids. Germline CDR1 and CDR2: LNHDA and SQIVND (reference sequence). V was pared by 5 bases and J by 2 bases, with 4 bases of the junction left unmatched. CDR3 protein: CASSLGTGPYEQYF. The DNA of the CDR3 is TGTGCCAGTAGTCTGGGGACAGGGCCCTACGAGCAGTACTTC.

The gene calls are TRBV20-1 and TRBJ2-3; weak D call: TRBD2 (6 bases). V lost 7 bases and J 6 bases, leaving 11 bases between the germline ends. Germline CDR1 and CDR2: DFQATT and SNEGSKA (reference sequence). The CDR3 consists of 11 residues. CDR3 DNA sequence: TGCAGTGTCACGAGCGGGGATACGCAGTATTTT. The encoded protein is CSVTSGDTQYF.

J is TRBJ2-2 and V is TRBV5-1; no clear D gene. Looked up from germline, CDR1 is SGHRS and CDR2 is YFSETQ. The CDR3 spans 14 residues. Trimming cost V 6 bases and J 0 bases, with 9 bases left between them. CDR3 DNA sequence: TGCGCCAGCAAAATTAACTCGAACACCGGGGAGCTGTTTTTT. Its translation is CASKINSNTGELFF.

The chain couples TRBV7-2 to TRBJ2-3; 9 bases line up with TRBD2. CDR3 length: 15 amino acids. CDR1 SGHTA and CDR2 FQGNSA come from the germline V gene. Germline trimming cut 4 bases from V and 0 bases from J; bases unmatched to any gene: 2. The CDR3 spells CASSSGLASTDTQYF. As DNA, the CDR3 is TGTGCCAGCAGCTCCGGACTAGCGAGCACAGATACGCAGTATTTT.

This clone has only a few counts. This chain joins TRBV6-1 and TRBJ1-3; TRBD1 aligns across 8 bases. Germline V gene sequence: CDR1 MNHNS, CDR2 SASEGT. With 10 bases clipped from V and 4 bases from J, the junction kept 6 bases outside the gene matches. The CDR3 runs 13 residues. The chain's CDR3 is CATGQGSGNTIYF. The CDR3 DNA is TGTGCCACCGGACAGGGTTCGGGAAACACCATATATTTT.

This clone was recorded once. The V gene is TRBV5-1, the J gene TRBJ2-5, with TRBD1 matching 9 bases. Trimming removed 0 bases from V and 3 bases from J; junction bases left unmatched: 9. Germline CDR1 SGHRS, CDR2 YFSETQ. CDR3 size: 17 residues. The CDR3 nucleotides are TGCGCCAGCAGCTTGGGCCTAACGGGACAGGGCGAAGAGACCCAGTACTTC. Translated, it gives CASSLGLTGQGEETQYF.

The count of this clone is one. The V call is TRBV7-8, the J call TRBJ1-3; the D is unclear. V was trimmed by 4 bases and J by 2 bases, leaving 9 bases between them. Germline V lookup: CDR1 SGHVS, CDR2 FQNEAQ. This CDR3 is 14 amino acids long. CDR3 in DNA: TGTGCCAGCAGCTGGAGGGTGGCTGGAAACACCATATATTTT. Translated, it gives CASSWRVAGNTIYF. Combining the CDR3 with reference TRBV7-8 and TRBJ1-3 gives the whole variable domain GAGVSQSPRYKVAKRGQDVALRCDPISGHVSLFWYQQALGQGPEFLTYFQNEAQLDKSGLPSDRFFAERPEGSVSTLKIQRTQQEDSAVYLCASSWRVAGNTIYFGEGSWLTVV.

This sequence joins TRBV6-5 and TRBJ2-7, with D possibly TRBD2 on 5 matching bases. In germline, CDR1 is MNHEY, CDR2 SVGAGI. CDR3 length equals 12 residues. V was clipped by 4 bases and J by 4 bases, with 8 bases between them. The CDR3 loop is CASSSPGYEQYF. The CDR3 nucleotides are TGTGCCAGCAGTTCCCCGGGGTACGAGCAGTACTTC.

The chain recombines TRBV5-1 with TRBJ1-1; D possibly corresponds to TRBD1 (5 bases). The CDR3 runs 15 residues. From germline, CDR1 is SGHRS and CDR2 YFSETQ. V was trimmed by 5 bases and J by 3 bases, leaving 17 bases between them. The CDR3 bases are TGCGCCAGCAGTGCAGTGGCGGGGCGATACACTGAAGCTTTCTTT. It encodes CASSAVAGRYTEAFF.

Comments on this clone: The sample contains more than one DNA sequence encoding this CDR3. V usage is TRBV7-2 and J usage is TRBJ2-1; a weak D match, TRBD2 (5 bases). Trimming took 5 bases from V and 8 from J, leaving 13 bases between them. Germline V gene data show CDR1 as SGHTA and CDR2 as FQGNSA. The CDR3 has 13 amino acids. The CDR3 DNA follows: TGTGCCAGCAGCATCGGGCTAGCATATGAGCAGTTCTTC. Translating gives CASSIGLAYEQFF. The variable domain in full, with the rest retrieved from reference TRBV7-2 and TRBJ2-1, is GAGVSQSPSNKVTEKGKDVELRCDPISGHTALYWYRQSLGQGLEFLIYFQGNSAPDKSGLPSDRFSAERTGGSVSTLTIQRTQQEDSAVYLCASSIGLAYEQFFGPGTRLTVL.

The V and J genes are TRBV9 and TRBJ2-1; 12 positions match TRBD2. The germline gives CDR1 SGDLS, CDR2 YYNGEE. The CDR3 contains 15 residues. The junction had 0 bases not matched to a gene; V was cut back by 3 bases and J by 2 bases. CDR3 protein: CASSGTSGAYNEQFF. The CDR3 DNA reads TGTGCCAGCAGCGGGACTAGCGGGGCCTACAATGAGCAGTTCTTC.

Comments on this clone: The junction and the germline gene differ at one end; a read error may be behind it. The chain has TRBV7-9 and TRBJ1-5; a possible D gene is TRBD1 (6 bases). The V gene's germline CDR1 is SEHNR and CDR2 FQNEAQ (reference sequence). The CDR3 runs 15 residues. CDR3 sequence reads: CSSSRGQYSNQPQHF. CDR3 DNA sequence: TGTTCCAGCAGCCGAGGACAGTATAGCAATCAGCCCCAGCATTTT.